Listed below are T cell receptor beta chains from one sample, sequenced in a study of T cells in Graves' hyperthyroidism and ophthalmopathy. MiXCR was run by TCRdb on the multiplex PCR reads, yielding one entry per CDR3 protein. The data hold around 450,000 distinct CDR3 sequences, with around a sixth observed a single time. Sequenced material: blood. Receptors originate from a young woman with Graves' hyperthyroidism. Each CDR3 is given without its conserved first and last residue. The order of the fields is V gene, CDR3 protein.

V gene: TRBV7-3; CDR3 protein: ASSSDGTGQDTQY
V gene: TRBV5-1; CDR3 protein: ASSHPGSSYNEQF
V gene: TRBV5-1; CDR3 protein: ASSLGSGGKF
V gene: TRBV6-1; CDR3 protein: ASSSDRGQREQY
V gene: TRBV2; CDR3 protein: ASRAGTGGIGELF
V gene: TRBV30; CDR3 protein: AWRGGESYEQY
V gene: TRBV13; CDR3 protein: ASSLGHAGDFTDTQY
V gene: TRBV5-4; CDR3 protein: ASSPRQGAFEQY
V gene: TRBV29-1; CDR3 protein: SVSSGRAAYNEQF
V gene: TRBV15; CDR3 protein: ATSRDSGSPDTQY
V gene: TRBV12-3/TRBV12-4; CDR3 protein: ASSLDGHSTDTQY
V gene: TRBV29-1; CDR3 protein: GGRGGADTQY
V gene: TRBV7-2; CDR3 protein: ASSSSFATNEKLF
V gene: TRBV19; CDR3 protein: ASTRVQLNTEAF
V gene: TRBV12-3/TRBV12-4; CDR3 protein: ASSPQGPGNEKLF
V gene: TRBV20-1; CDR3 protein: SARIGAVSYNEQF
V gene: TRBV20-1; CDR3 protein: SAIREGVDTQY
V gene: TRBV6-1; CDR3 protein: ASRVMAGVTYEQY
V gene: TRBV2; CDR3 protein: ASSLLGPANSYNEQF
V gene: TRBV11-2; CDR3 protein: ASSLVPGQPQH
V gene: TRBV5-8; CDR3 protein: ASSYDRFSSPLH
V gene: TRBV5-1; CDR3 protein: ASSTQRGPTDTQY
V gene: TRBV28; CDR3 protein: ATGQSQPQH
V gene: TRBV7-3; CDR3 protein: ASSPLGWDEQF
V gene: TRBV12-3/TRBV12-4; CDR3 protein: ASTRGERASTDTQY
V gene: TRBV19; CDR3 protein: ASSMRAENQPQH
V gene: TRBV11-3; CDR3 protein: ASSTDGQRDTQY
V gene: TRBV5-1; CDR3 protein: ASSPARNYEQY
V gene: TRBV20-1; CDR3 protein: SAGTSGGAGYEQF
V gene: TRBV4-1; CDR3 protein: ASSQEGGRENTEAF
V gene: TRBV30; CDR3 protein: AQREGNEQF
V gene: TRBV20-1; CDR3 protein: SALDIREQF
V gene: TRBV7-9; CDR3 protein: ASSLDVPNTGELF
V gene: TRBV20-1; CDR3 protein: SARAGQVYNEQF
V gene: TRBV24-1; CDR3 protein: ATSDWRWGTTGELF
V gene: TRBV28; CDR3 protein: ASSFRIDNEQF
V gene: TRBV7-6; CDR3 protein: ASSPNLRQY
V gene: TRBV19; CDR3 protein: ASSRPASTGRGADTQY
V gene: TRBV12-3/TRBV12-4; CDR3 protein: ASSPDSDSPVSPIPDTQY
V gene: TRBV7-9; CDR3 protein: ASSLVSYGQGSNADTQY
V gene: TRBV13; CDR3 protein: ASSQGDRGRNEQF
V gene: TRBV2; CDR3 protein: ASVEQDGYT
V gene: TRBV7-9; CDR3 protein: ASSLAGTGNTIY
V gene: TRBV3-1; CDR3 protein: ASSQETGSSYEQY
V gene: TRBV24-1; CDR3 protein: AIGDGGNQPQH
V gene: TRBV20-1; CDR3 protein: SARSGAWDQPQH
V gene: TRBV7-9; CDR3 protein: ASSFEVNNSPLH
V gene: TRBV5-5; CDR3 protein: ASSSGTALREKLF
V gene: TRBV3-1; CDR3 protein: ASSSPRSEQY
V gene: TRBV11-2; CDR3 protein: ASSNGQGRQF
V gene: TRBV7-9; CDR3 protein: ASSARTSGSNGELF
V gene: TRBV4-1; CDR3 protein: ASSQDAGGRGLGYGYT
V gene: TRBV5-1; CDR3 protein: ASSSPTGRGPLH
V gene: TRBV4-1; CDR3 protein: ASSRIPSYEQY